Following are 31 T cell receptor beta chains from one sample sequenced in a study of cytomegalovirus exposure and HLA in healthy donors. PCR involved 60 Vbeta and 13 Jbeta primers. TCRdb keeps only in-frame clones here, not all; method: immunoSEQ multiplex PCR. Of 200,000 or so clones listed, roughly 87% are singletons. Sequencing was performed on PBMCs. The source of these receptors is a girl under three years old in good health and CMV-seronegative.

The V gene is TRBV11-2, the J gene TRBJ2-1; D is uncertain. Trimming shortened V by 3 bases and J by 3 bases, and 12 bases separated the two germline ends. The germline V gene encodes CDR1 SGHAT and CDR2 FQNNGV. This CDR3 is 15 amino acids long. The CDR3 coding sequence is TGTGCCAGCAGCTTCCGAAGCTACAGCTACAATGAGCAGTTCTTC. Amino acids: CASSFRSYSYNEQFF.

The chain joins TRBV7-6 to TRBJ2-4; the match to TRBD2 covers 15 bases. The CDR3 runs 16 residues. V shed 5 bases, J shed 7 bases, and the junction held 6 bases outside the gene matches. CDR1 is SGHVS, CDR2 FNYEAQ, per germline. CDR3 DNA: TGTGCCAGCAGCCTAGGACTAGCGGGAGGGCCTAACATTCAGTACTTC. This codes for CASSLGLAGGPNIQYF.

The chain is built from TRBV4-1 and TRBJ1-1, with TRBD1 as a possible D gene (6 bases). V was cut by 3 bases and J by 4 bases, with 24 bases left in between. CDR3 length equals 18 residues. Germline CDR1 is MGHRA and CDR2 is YSYEKL. CDR3 in amino acids: CASSQTIRAFRGGTEAFF. The CDR3 coding sequence is TGCGCCAGCAGCCAGACAATCCGGGCCTTCAGGGGCGGCACTGAAGCTTTCTTT.

The rearrangement joins TRBV28 to TRBJ2-3; D is possibly TRBD2 (6 bases). Germline loops: CDR1 MDHEN, CDR2 SYDVKM. This CDR3 is built from 14 residues. V was trimmed by 0 bases and J by 6 bases, leaving 10 bases between them. As DNA, the CDR3 is TGTGCCAGCAGTTTATGGAAAGGAGGGGATACGCAGTATTTT. Translation gives CASSLWKGGDTQYF.

The rearrangement uses TRBV27 and TRBJ2-1; TRBD2 is a possible D gene (6 bases). Trimming removed 3 bases from V and 6 bases from J, with 9 bases in between. The CDR3 spans 13 residues. Per germline, CDR1 MNHEY and CDR2 SMNVEV (reference sequence). CDR3 in amino acids: CASSFRDSNEQFF. The CDR3 nucleotides are TGTGCCAGCAGTTTCCGGGACTCCAATGAGCAGTTCTTC.

Here the CDR3 DNA reads TGTGCCAGCAGCCAAACCGGACAGGGCGAAGAGACCCAGTACTTC. This codes for CASSQTGQGEETQYF. The rearrangement joins TRBV5-4 to TRBJ2-5; TRBD1 matches 8 bases. The length of the CDR3 is 15 residues. CDR1 and CDR2 (germline): SGHNT, YYREEE (reference sequence). The V gene end was trimmed by 4 bases and the J gene end by 3 bases; junction bases not matched to a gene: 8.

The chain recombines TRBV11-1 with TRBJ1-2; perhaps TRBD1 as D (6 bases). Germline lookup yields CDR1 SGHAT and CDR2 FQDESV (reference sequence). V was shortened by 3 bases and J by 4 bases, with 12 bases between the two germline ends. This CDR3 is 14 amino acids long. The CDR3: CASSFSDRLYGYTF. CDR3 DNA: TGTGCCAGCAGCTTCTCCGACAGGCTCTATGGCTACACCTTC.

The J gene is TRBJ1-4, the V gene TRBV7-9; D uncertain. CDR1 is SEHNR and CDR2 is FQNEAQ in the germline V gene (reference sequence). The CDR3 runs to 12 residues. The V gene lost 3 bases and the J gene lost 6 bases, with 5 bases spanning the gap. The CDR3 bases are TGTGCCAGCAGCTTCGGAGATGAAAAACTGTTTTTT. It encodes CASSFGDEKLFF.

This chain uses TRBV18 with TRBJ1-5; 8 bases agree with TRBD1. The V and J ends lost 3 bases and 7 bases, in that order; junction bases with no gene match: 5. Germline CDR1 KGHSH, CDR2 LQKENI. CDR3 size: 14 residues. Here the CDR3 DNA reads TGTGCCAGCTCACCGGACAGGGTAAACCAGCCCCAGCATTTT. This sequence encodes CASSPDRVNQPQHF.

The gene calls are TRBV30 and TRBJ1-2, with no clear D. The germline V and J ends were trimmed by 5 bases and 4 bases, with 11 bases remaining between them. The CDR3 is made up of 12 amino acids. Germline CDR1 is GTSNPN and CDR2 is SVGIG (reference sequence). The CDR3 sequence is CAWGREGYGYTF. The CDR3 nucleotides are TGTGCCTGGGGGCGGGAGGGCTATGGCTACACCTTC.

The rearrangement uses TRBV18 and TRBJ1-2; 7 bases are a match to TRBD1. CDR1 KGHSH and CDR2 LQKENI come from the germline V gene. Trimming at V came to 0 bases and at J to 8 bases, leaving 12 bases not matched to a gene. The length of the CDR3 is 16 residues. The CDR3 region is CASSPPVRQGSKGYTF. The DNA of the CDR3 is TGTGCCAGCTCACCACCGGTGAGACAGGGATCGAAGGGCTACACCTTC.

The gene calls are TRBV9 and TRBJ2-1; D might be TRBD2 (6 bases). From germline, CDR1 is SGDLS and CDR2 YYNGEE. V was clipped by 3 bases and J by 0 bases, with 10 bases between them. CDR3 length: 15 residues. The CDR3 protein is CASSADGSSYNEQFF. The CDR3 DNA is TGTGCCAGCAGCGCCGACGGGAGCTCCTACAATGAGCAGTTCTTC.

V and J are TRBV7-3 and TRBJ1-6; the match to TRBD1 covers 9 bases. CDR1 and CDR2 (germline): SGHTA, FQGTGA. CDR3 length equals 15 residues. Trimming cost V 3 bases and J 8 bases; bases outside gene matches: 5. This chain's CDR3 is CASSLGQGLDSPLHF. In DNA form, the CDR3 reads TGTGCCAGCAGCTTGGGACAGGGACTCGATTCACCCCTCCACTTT.

V is TRBV29-1 and J is TRBJ2-5; D may be TRBD2 (5 bases). The length of the CDR3 is 12 residues. V was cut by 5 bases and J by 1 base, with 8 bases left in between. CDR1 is SQVTM, CDR2 ANQGSEA, per germline. As DNA, the CDR3 is TGCAGCGTTAGCGGTAGCCAAGAGACCCAGTACTTC. Protein product: CSVSGSQETQYF.

This clone was seen just once. The gene calls are TRBV5-1 and TRBJ2-7, with TRBD1 matching over 7 bases. Germline CDR1 reads SGHRS; CDR2 reads YFSETQ. The CDR3 sequence is 13 residues long. J gave up 6 bases and V 4 bases, and 7 bases lay outside the gene matches. CDR3 sequence reads: CASSVRQGGEQYF. The CDR3, as DNA: TGCGCCAGCAGCGTGCGACAGGGTGGCGAGCAGTACTTC.

The CDR3 DNA is TGCGCCAGCAGCTTGGCGGGGGGCCCTAGCACAGATACGCAGTATTTT. Protein: CASSLAGGPSTDTQYF. This chain uses TRBV5-1 with TRBJ2-3, with D tentatively TRBD2 (7 bases). Germline CDR1 SGHRS, CDR2 YFSETQ. V lost 0 bases, J lost 0 bases, and 11 bases lay in between. This CDR3 contains 16 residues.

The V call is TRBV18, the J call TRBJ1-5, with a tentative D call TRBD1 (6 bases). The V end was cut by 6 bases, the J end by 6 bases, with 15 bases between. CDR1 is KGHSH and CDR2 is LQKENI in the germline V gene. The CDR3 extends over 14 amino acids. This CDR3 is CASSGQGPGQPQHF. In DNA, the CDR3 is TGTGCCAGCTCTGGGCAGGGGCCGGGTCAGCCCCAGCATTTT.

A remark on this clone: Within the sample, other DNA sequences also encode this same CDR3. The CDR3 DNA reads TGCGCCAGCAGCTTGACAGGGAACGAGCAGTACTTC. Protein product: CASSLTGNEQYF. The rearrangement joins TRBV5-1 to TRBJ2-7, with D possibly being TRBD1 (6 bases). Per the germline V gene, CDR1 is SGHRS and CDR2 is YFSETQ. This CDR3 is built from 12 residues. V was trimmed by 1 base and J by 5 bases, leaving 7 bases between them.

The chain uses TRBV19 and TRBJ1-1; D unresolved. Trimming removed 6 bases at V and 4 bases at J, with 15 bases between. The CDR3 is made up of 14 amino acids. The germline CDR1 and CDR2 sequences are LNHDA and SQIVND (reference sequence). CDR3 coding DNA: TGTGCCAGTAGCCTCAATCCGGGTGGCACTGAAGCTTTCTTT. It is translated as CASSLNPGGTEAFF.

The chain joins TRBV21-1 to TRBJ2-2; whether TRBD1, the table's D call, matches the DNA was not checked. TRBV21-1 is a listed pseudogene. The CDR3 is 17 residues long. CDR3: CASSKDRRQGGGGELFF. For the CDR3, the DNA is TGTGCCAGCAGCAAAGACCGTCGACAGGGAGGTGGCGGGGAGCTGTTTTTT.

The chain uses TRBV19 and TRBJ1-5; possible D gene TRBD1, 5 bases. The V end was cut by 6 bases, the J end by 0 bases, with 12 bases between. This CDR3 is built from 15 residues. CDR1 LNHDA and CDR2 SQIVND come from the germline V gene (reference sequence). The CDR3 reads CASSLGGYSNQPQHF. The CDR3 DNA is TGTGCCAGTAGCCTCGGGGGGTATAGCAATCAGCCCCAGCATTTT.

A word on this clone: At one end the junction does not follow the germline gene, possibly because of a read error. The J gene is TRBJ2-3, the V gene TRBV7-9; 7 positions match TRBD1. Germline values: CDR1 SEHNR, CDR2 FQNEAQ (reference sequence). The CDR3 consists of 18 residues. The CDR3, as DNA: TGTTCCAGCAGCTTAGGTCACGCCGGACAGGCCTTCACAGATACGCAGTATTTT. This gives the protein CSSSLGHAGQAFTDTQYF.

The chain combines TRBV6-5 with TRBJ2-7; 9 bases are shared with TRBD1. Per the germline V gene, CDR1 is MNHEY and CDR2 is SVGAGI. The CDR3 covers 13 residues. V lost 6 bases and J lost 1; bases outside the gene matches: 1. CDR3 loop: CASRGQGSYEQYF. CDR3 DNA sequence: TGTGCCAGCAGGGGACAGGGTTCCTACGAGCAGTACTTC.

The chain combines TRBV7-6 with TRBJ2-1; D unclear. The germline V and J ends were trimmed by 4 bases and 8 bases, with 27 bases remaining between them. The CDR3 contains 18 residues. Germline V gene lookup returns CDR1 SGHVS and CDR2 FNYEAQ. The CDR3 bases are TGTGCCAGCAGCTATAGTCCCATCCGACCTGCCAGACTGGATGAGCAGTTCTTC. Its protein product is CASSYSPIRPARLDEQFF.

The chain is built from TRBV5-1 and TRBJ2-1; TRBD1 agrees at 7 bases. This CDR3 comprises 14 residues. Germline trimming cut 4 bases from V and 7 bases from J; bases unmatched to any gene: 8. Germline loops: CDR1 SGHRS, CDR2 YFSETQ. CDR3 bases: TGCGCCAGCAGCGACAGGGTACCAGAAAATGAGCAGTTCTTC. Residues: CASSDRVPENEQFF. The full variable domain, in which reference TRBV5-1 and TRBJ2-1 provide the parts outside the CDR3, is KAGVTQTPRYLIKTRGQQVTLSCSPISGHRSVSWYQQTPGQGLQFLFEYFSETQRNKGNFPGRFSGRQFSNSRSEMNVSTLELGDSALYLCASSDRVPENEQFFGPGTRLTVL.

The rearrangement links TRBV5-4 to TRBJ2-7; tentative D call: TRBD1 (5 bases). The CDR3 extends over 15 amino acids. Trimming pared 4 bases from V and 5 bases from J, leaving 19 bases between. CDR1 and CDR2 from the germline V gene are SGHNT and YYREEE (reference sequence). The CDR3 reads CASSRTPGKADEQYF. The DNA for the CDR3 is TGTGCCAGCAGCCGTACACCAGGGAAAGCCGACGAGCAGTACTTC.

This clone was found once. This chain joins TRBV5-1 and TRBJ2-7; 11 bases map to TRBD1. In germline, CDR1 is SGHRS, CDR2 YFSETQ. The CDR3 is 16 residues long. With V trimmed by 4 bases and J by 4 bases, 10 bases remained unmatched. CDR3 region: CASSPGQGARRYEQYF. The CDR3 DNA is TGCGCCAGCAGCCCAGGACAGGGGGCTAGGAGATACGAGCAGTACTTC.

The chain combines TRBV9 with TRBJ2-5; a possible D gene is TRBD2 (8 bases). The CDR3 spans 17 residues. Trimming pared 3 bases from V and 4 bases from J, leaving 22 bases between. CDR1 and CDR2 from the germline V gene are SGDLS and YYNGEE. The CDR3 is CASSALSRGLAGETQYF. CDR3 coding DNA: TGTGCCAGCAGCGCACTTTCTAGGGGGCTAGCGGGAGAGACCCAGTACTTC. The variable domain in full, with the rest retrieved from reference TRBV9 and TRBJ2-5, is DSGVTQTPKHLITATGQRVTLRCSPRSGDLSVYWYQQSLDQGLQFLIQYYNGEERAKGNILERFSAQQFPDLHSELNLSSLELGDSALYFCASSALSRGLAGETQYFGPGTRLLVL.

This clone came up a few times. The chain links TRBV12-5 to TRBJ1-1; a weak D match, TRBD1 (6 bases). CDR3 length: 14 residues. V was shortened by 3 bases and J by 6 bases, with 14 bases between the two germline ends. Germline loops: CDR1 LGHNT, CDR2 FRNRAP. CDR3 nucleotides: TGTGCTAGTGGTTTCGTAACAGGGATCCCTGAAGCTTTCTTT. Amino acid sequence: CASGFVTGIPEAFF.

CDR3 amino acids: CASSAGLAGYTGELFF. CDR3 bases: TGTGCCAGCAGCGCCGGACTAGCGGGATACACCGGGGAGCTGTTTTTT. The J gene is TRBJ2-2, the V gene TRBV9, with TRBD2 identical over 12 bases. Germline values: CDR1 SGDLS, CDR2 YYNGEE. Trimming cost V 3 bases and J 3 bases; bases outside gene matches: 3. The CDR3 contains 16 residues.

The chain employs TRBV15 and TRBJ1-2; D gene unclear. This CDR3 is built from 13 residues. V lost 0 bases and J 6 bases, leaving 8 bases between the germline ends. CDR1 and CDR2 (germline): LNHNV, YYDKDF (reference sequence). The DNA of the CDR3 is TGTGCCACCAGCAGAGATCGGGGAAATGGCTACACCTTC. Protein: CATSRDRGNGYTF. Using reference TRBV15 and TRBJ1-2 for the parts outside the CDR3, the full variable domain is DAMVIQNPRYQVTQFGKPVTLSCSQTLNHNVMYWYQQKSSQAPKLLFHYYDKDFNNEADTPDNFQSRRPNTSFCFLDIRSPGLGDTAMYLCATSRDRGNGYTFGSGTRLTVV.